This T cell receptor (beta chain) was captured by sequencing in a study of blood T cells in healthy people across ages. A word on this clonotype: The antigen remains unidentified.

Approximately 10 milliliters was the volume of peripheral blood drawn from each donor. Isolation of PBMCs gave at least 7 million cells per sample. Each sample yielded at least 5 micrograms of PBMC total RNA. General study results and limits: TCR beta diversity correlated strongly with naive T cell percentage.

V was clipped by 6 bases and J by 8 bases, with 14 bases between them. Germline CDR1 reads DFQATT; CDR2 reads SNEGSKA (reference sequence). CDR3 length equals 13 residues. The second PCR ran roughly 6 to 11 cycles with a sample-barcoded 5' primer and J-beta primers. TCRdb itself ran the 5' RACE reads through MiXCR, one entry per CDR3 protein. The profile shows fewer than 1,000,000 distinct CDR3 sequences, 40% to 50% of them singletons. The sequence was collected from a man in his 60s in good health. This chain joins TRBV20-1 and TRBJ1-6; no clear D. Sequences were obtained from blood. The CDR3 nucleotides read TGCAGTGCCGGACGGTTGATTGATTCACCCCTCCACTTT. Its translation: CSAGRLIDSPLHF.